This T cell receptor beta chain was documented in a study of blood T cell repertoires in COVID-19. Overall study context: Some COVID-19 samples were acute and others convalescent; all came from the United States, Italy and Spain.

During active infection, Seattle patients enrolled and were then monitored through disease. V gave up 5 bases and J gave up 10 bases, with 20 bases separating them. This CDR3 has 14 residues. In germline, CDR1 is LNHNV, CDR2 YYDKDF (reference sequence). In the authors' workflow: Nucleated cell number was recorded as an estimate derived from reference gene primer amplification. Sequencing used immunoSEQ multiplex PCR; TCRdb keeps in-frame clones, though not all of them. V, J and clone size are taken as reported in that table, and D and trimming were inferred from the DNA itself. This table has just over 350,000 clones, 86% appearing once.

This sequence joins TRBV15 and TRBJ1-2; D ambiguous. The receptor was isolated from a woman aged 60-70 years with COVID-19, enrolled during active disease. The specimen sequenced was peripheral blood. CDR3 residues: CATSSLFAPGDYTF. The CDR3 DNA is TGTGCCACCAGCTCCCTCTTCGCCCCCGGGGACTACACCTTC.